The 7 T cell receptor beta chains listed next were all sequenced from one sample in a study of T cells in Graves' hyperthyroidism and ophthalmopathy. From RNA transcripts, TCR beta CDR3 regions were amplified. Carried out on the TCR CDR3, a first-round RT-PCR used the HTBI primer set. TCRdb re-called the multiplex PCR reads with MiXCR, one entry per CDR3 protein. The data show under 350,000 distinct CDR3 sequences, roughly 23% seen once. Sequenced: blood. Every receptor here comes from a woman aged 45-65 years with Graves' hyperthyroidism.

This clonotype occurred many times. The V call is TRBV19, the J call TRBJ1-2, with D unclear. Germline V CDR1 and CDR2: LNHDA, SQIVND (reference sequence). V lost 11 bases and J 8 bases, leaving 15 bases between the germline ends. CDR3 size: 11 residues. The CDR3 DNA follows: TGTGCCGCCAGTATGGGTGGAGGCTACACCTTC. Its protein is CAASMGGGYTF.

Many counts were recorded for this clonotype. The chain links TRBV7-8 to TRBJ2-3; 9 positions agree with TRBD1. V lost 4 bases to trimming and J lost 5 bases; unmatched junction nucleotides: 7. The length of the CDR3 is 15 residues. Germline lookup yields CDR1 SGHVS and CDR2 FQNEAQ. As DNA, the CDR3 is TGTGCCAGCAGCTCTTCCGGGACAGGGAAAGATACGCAGTATTTT. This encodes CASSSSGTGKDTQYF.

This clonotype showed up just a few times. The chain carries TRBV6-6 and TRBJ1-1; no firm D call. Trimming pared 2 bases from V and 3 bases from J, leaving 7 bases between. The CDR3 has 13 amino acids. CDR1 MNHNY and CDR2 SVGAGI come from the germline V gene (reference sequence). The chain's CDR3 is CASSYESYTEAFF. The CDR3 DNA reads TGTGCCAGCAGTTACGAGTCCTACACTGAAGCTTTCTTT.

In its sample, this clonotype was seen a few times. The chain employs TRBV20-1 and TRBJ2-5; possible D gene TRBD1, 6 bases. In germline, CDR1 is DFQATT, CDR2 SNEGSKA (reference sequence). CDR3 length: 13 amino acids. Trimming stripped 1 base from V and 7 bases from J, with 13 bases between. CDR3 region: CSARGGQLWTQYF. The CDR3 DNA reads TGCAGTGCTAGAGGGGGGCAACTTTGGACCCAGTACTTC.

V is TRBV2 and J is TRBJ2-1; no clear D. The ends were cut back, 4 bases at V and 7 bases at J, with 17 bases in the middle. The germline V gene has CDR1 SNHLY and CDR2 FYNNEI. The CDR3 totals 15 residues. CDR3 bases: TGTGCCAGCAGTGTGAAGCCGGGCTCCGGGAATGAGCAGTTCTTC. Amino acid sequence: CASSVKPGSGNEQFF.

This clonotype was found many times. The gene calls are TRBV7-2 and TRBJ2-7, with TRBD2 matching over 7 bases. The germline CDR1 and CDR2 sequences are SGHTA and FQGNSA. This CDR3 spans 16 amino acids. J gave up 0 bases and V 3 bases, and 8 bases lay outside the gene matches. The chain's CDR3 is CASSFGLAVPSYEQYF. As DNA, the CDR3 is TGTGCCAGCAGCTTTGGCCTAGCGGTACCCTCCTACGAGCAGTACTTC.

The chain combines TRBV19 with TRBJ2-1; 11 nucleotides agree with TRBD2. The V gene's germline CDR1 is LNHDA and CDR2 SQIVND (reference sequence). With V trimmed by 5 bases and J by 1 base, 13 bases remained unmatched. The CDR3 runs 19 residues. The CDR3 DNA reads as TGTGCCAGTAGTCCCGGACTAGCGGGCAACCAGAGATCCTACAATGAGCAGTTCTTC. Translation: CASSPGLAGNQRSYNEQFF.